The 20 T cell receptor beta chains below come from one sample, sequenced in a study of blood T cells in healthy people across ages (dated by TCRdb to the mid-2010s). Receptors were amplified or captured by 5' RACE. The run used an Illumina HiSeq 2500. A second roughly 6 to 12 cycle PCR used a sample-barcoded 5' primer and a J-beta primer mix. TCRdb reanalyzed the raw reads on its own, using fastp at Q25 for trimming and MiXCR for clone calling, and kept in-frame beta chains. Rows with a matching CDR3 protein are joined into one entry that keeps the most common DNA and genes. The sample yields 700,000 to 850,000 distinct CDR3 sequences; about 55% were counted once. Roughly 40% of the sample lies in the top ten. The sequenced sample consisted of blood. The source is a man at least 80 years old in good health.

This clonotype was counted between two and nine times. The J gene is TRBJ2-7, the V gene TRBV20-1; 8 nucleotides align to TRBD1. Looked up from germline, CDR1 is DFQATT and CDR2 is SNEGSKA (reference sequence). The CDR3 totals 12 residues. The ends lost 6 bases at V and 6 bases at J; junction bases unmatched: 7. The chain's CDR3 is CSAQTGVVEQYF. In nucleotides, the CDR3 is TGCAGTGCACAGACAGGGGTGGTCGAGCAGTACTTC.

The V gene is TRBV2, the J gene TRBJ2-7; 9 bases are a match to TRBD2. The V segment lost 7 bases and the J segment 1 base; nucleotides outside the gene matches: 8. The CDR3 consists of 15 residues. Germline-derived CDR1 and CDR2 are SNHLY and FYNNEI. CDR3 DNA: TGTGCCAGCACCCCTATGACTAGCGGTTCCTACGAGCAGTACTTC. Translation: CASTPMTSGSYEQYF.

Concerning this clonotype itself: Germline and junction disagree at one end, which may indicate a read error. This rearrangement joins TRBV24-1 to TRBJ2-1; 12 bases fit TRBD2. Germline V gives CDR1 KGHDR, CDR2 SFDVKD. The CDR3 covers 16 residues. The CDR3 DNA sequence: TGTGCCACCGGTGACCCCGGACTAGCGGGATACGATGAGCAGTTCTTC. Translating it yields CATGDPGLAGYDEQFF.

The chain's CDR3 is CATSDPTSPPSNTGELFF. As DNA, the CDR3 is TGTGCCACCAGTGATCCGACCTCGCCCCCTTCGAACACCGGGGAGCTGTTTTTT. The V gene is TRBV24-1, the J gene TRBJ2-2; D unclear. The CDR3 extends over 18 amino acids. Trimming took off 3 bases at V and 0 bases at J, with 16 bases between the two ends. Germline V gene lookup returns CDR1 KGHDR and CDR2 SFDVKD.

CDR3 sequence (DNA): TGCAGTGCTAGGGCCCTCTGGGGGAGCAACAATGAGCAGTTCTTC. Its translation is CSARALWGSNNEQFF. The chain recombines TRBV20-1 with TRBJ2-1; D may correspond to TRBD1 or TRBD2 (5 bases each). Looked up from germline, CDR1 is DFQATT and CDR2 is SNEGSKA (reference sequence). The CDR3 is made up of 15 amino acids. V was trimmed by 3 bases and J by 5 bases, leaving 17 bases between them.

The V gene is TRBV18, the J gene TRBJ2-5; 7 nucleotides line up with TRBD1. Germline V gene data show CDR1 as KGHSH and CDR2 as LQKENI. This CDR3 contains 12 residues. J gave up 13 bases and V 3 bases, and 8 bases lay outside the gene matches. In nucleotides, the CDR3 is TGTGCCAGCTCACCTTCTTCGCGACAGGGGTACTTC. Its protein product is CASSPSSRQGYF.

A few counts support this clonotype. J is TRBJ2-3 and V is TRBV12-3 or TRBV12-4; 10 nucleotides align to TRBD2. V lost 5 bases and J lost 5; bases outside the gene matches: 7. CDR3 length equals 15 residues. CDR3 sequence (DNA): TGTGCCAGCAGTCTTACTAGCGGGATTGGAGATACGCAGTATTTT. Amino acid sequence: CASSLTSGIGDTQYF.

The rearrangement links TRBV20-1 to TRBJ2-7, with 9 nucleotides matching TRBD2. V was clipped by 3 bases and J by 5 bases; unmatched bases: 8. The CDR3 has 14 amino acids. Germline V gives CDR1 DFQATT, CDR2 SNEGSKA (reference sequence). CDR3 nucleotides: TGCAGTGCTAGGCGTAGCGGGGGTCTCGACGAGCAGTACTTC. This sequence encodes CSARRSGGLDEQYF.

This clonotype was detected ten times or more. This may be a read error, as it is one base from a much larger clone. The V gene is TRBV7-9, the J gene TRBJ2-1; D is perhaps TRBD1 (5 bases). The end of the DNA is better explained by TRBJ2-7, so the J call may be wrong. Per the germline V gene, CDR1 is SEHNR and CDR2 is FQNEAQ (reference sequence). The CDR3 runs 16 residues. DNA for the CDR3: TGTGCCAGCAGCTTAAAAGGGGTAAGCTCCTACAATGAGCAGTACTTC. This encodes CASSLKGVSSYNEQYF.

For this clonotype: Given a much more abundant clone one base away, this may be a read error. As DNA, the CDR3 is TGTGCCAGCAGCGACGTAGCGGGAGGGTACAATGAGCAGTACTTC. Translated: CASSDVAGGYNEQYF. The V and J genes are TRBV2 and TRBJ2-4, with TRBD2 matching 11 bases. The CDR3 is 15 amino acids. V was clipped by 6 bases and J by 13 bases; unmatched bases: 14. Germline V gives CDR1 SNHLY, CDR2 FYNNEI.

The CDR3 region has the DNA TGCAGTGCTAGAGATCCGTCCATTCGGGGTGGCTACACCTTC. It is translated as CSARDPSIRGGYTF. The genes are TRBV20-1 and TRBJ1-2; D not certain. Per germline, CDR1 DFQATT and CDR2 SNEGSKA (reference sequence). V was shortened by 0 bases and J by 7 bases, with 15 bases between the two germline ends. CDR3 length: 14 amino acids.

The gene calls are TRBV20-1 and TRBJ1-1; D remains ambiguous. CDR1 DFQATT and CDR2 SNEGSKA come from the germline V gene (reference sequence). There are 14 residues in the CDR3. The ends were cut back, 6 bases at V and 1 base at J, with 15 bases in the middle. CDR3 sequence: CSAKEGSKNTEAFF. CDR3 bases: TGCAGTGCCAAAGAGGGATCCAAGAACACTGAAGCTTTCTTT.

This chain joins TRBV12-3 or TRBV12-4 and TRBJ1-1; D not certain. V was pared by 1 base and J by 10 bases, with 7 bases between. The length of the CDR3 is 11 residues. Here the CDR3 reads CASSLGAGAFF. The CDR3 DNA is TGTGCCAGCAGTTTAGGGGCAGGAGCTTTCTTT.

This clonotype was detected a few times. The J gene is TRBJ2-3, the V gene TRBV7-8; D is uncertain. Germline lookup yields CDR1 SGHVS and CDR2 FQNEAQ. The CDR3 has 12 residues. V lost 4 bases to trimming and J lost 14 bases, with 16 bases between them. CDR3 residues: CASSSLGRYAYF. As DNA, the CDR3 is TGTGCCAGCAGCTCCCTAGGCAGATACGCGTATTTT.

This chain links TRBV30 with TRBJ1-4; D gene unclear. Germline V gene lookup returns CDR1 GTSNPN and CDR2 SVGIG (reference sequence). This CDR3 spans 15 amino acids. V gave up 6 bases and J gave up 7 bases, with 21 bases separating them. In DNA form, the CDR3 reads TGTGCCTGCACTGACGATTTACGGGAAGGTGAAAAACTGTTTTTT. Protein: CACTDDLREGEKLFF.

This clonotype was counted at least ten times. V gene TRBV12-3 or TRBV12-4 combines with J gene TRBJ2-4, with no clear D. CDR3 length: 12 residues. V was pared by 5 bases and J by 10 bases, with 12 bases between. The CDR3 DNA follows: TGTGCCAGCAGTCCGTTCGGCAGGATTCAGTACTTC. Translation: CASSPFGRIQYF.

The CDR3: CASSLVERGVLSYEQYF. The CDR3 bases are TGTGCCAGCAGCTTGGTCGAAAGGGGCGTACTCTCCTACGAGCAGTACTTC. V gene TRBV11-2 combines with J gene TRBJ2-7; possibly TRBD1 for D (5 bases). V gave up 3 bases and J gave up 0 bases, with 18 bases separating them. Germline CDR1 and CDR2: SGHAT and FQNNGV. There are 17 residues in the CDR3.

The gene calls are TRBV27 and TRBJ2-7; D gene unclear. The CDR3 runs to 14 residues. Per germline, CDR1 MNHEY and CDR2 SMNVEV (reference sequence). Trimming left V 6 bases short and J 0 bases short, with 12 bases between. The CDR3 nucleotides are TGTGCCAGCAGCAAAGGCTTCAGCTCCTACGAGCAGTACTTC. This codes for CASSKGFSSYEQYF.

This clonotype appeared a few times. The DNA for the CDR3 is TGCAGTGCTAGAGATCCAGGGGGCGATAATTCACCCCTCCACTTT. Amino acids: CSARDPGGDNSPLHF. The rearrangement uses TRBV20-1 and TRBJ1-6; 8 positions match TRBD1. From germline, CDR1 is DFQATT and CDR2 SNEGSKA (reference sequence). J was trimmed by 5 bases and V by 0 bases; bases with no gene match: 3. CDR3 length: 15 residues.

The rearrangement links TRBV5-8 to TRBJ1-1; no clear D gene. This CDR3 has 13 residues. V was trimmed by 0 bases and J by 3 bases, leaving 6 bases between them. Germline CDR1 is SGHTS and CDR2 is YDEGEE. The CDR3 here is CASSLGLDTEAFF. The CDR3, as DNA: TGTGCCAGCAGCTTGGGATTAGACACTGAAGCTTTCTTT.